This entry features one TCR beta chain sequence. The data were obtained in a study of human thymus T cells. Produced via immunoSEQ multiplex PCR; TCRdb's table is partial and in-frame only. The table records 55,000 to 85,000 clones, roughly 96% of them present only once. Germline values: CDR1 SGHAT, CDR2 FQNNGV. The CDR3 covers 14 residues. V was trimmed by 5 bases and J by 0 bases, leaving 8 bases between them. The study used thymus tissue resected during corrective heart surgery. Sample: thymus tissue. The clonotype was recovered from a girl less than two years old with a congenital heart defect but otherwise immunologically healthy. This sequence joins TRBV11-2 and TRBJ1-3; D is ambiguous. DNA for the CDR3: TGTGCCAGCAGCCATTTAGACTCTGGAAACACCATATATTTT. Its translation: CASSHLDSGNTIYF.